This T cell receptor (beta chain) was recorded in a study of cytomegalovirus exposure and HLA in healthy donors. Researchers ran the PCR with 60 Vbeta and 13 Jbeta primers. Generated by immunoSEQ multiplex PCR, the TCRdb table keeps only in-frame clones and is missing some. The sample yields 100,000 to 150,000 clones, just under 85% seen once. Study outcomes and limitations: For most subjects, TCR beta sequences were reported to predict HLA-A and HLA-B alleles with accuracy. The later analysis indicated that the majority of CMV-associated TCR beta chains appeared HLA-restricted.

Notes on this clone: As yet, its antigen is unknown.

This CDR3 has 15 amino acids. From germline, CDR1 is SGHTA and CDR2 FQGNSA. The V gene lost 1 base and the J gene lost 8 bases, with 14 bases spanning the gap. This clonotype was sampled from a boy younger than 10 in good health and CMV-seronegative. Sequencing used PBMCs. V and J are TRBV7-2 and TRBJ1-4, with a tentative D call TRBD1 (6 bases). This CDR3 is CASSLGSGGREKLFF. The CDR3 DNA is TGTGCCAGCAGCTTAGGGTCGGGGGGCCGGGAAAAACTGTTTTTT.